This T cell receptor beta chain was found in a study of CD8+ T cells in alopecia areata. The study's findings and limits: Under tofacitinib, numerous expanded lesional clonotypes remained detectable in scalp and blood. An increase in clonality over normal scalp was evident in lesional scalp, especially alopecia totalis/universalis. The study also sequences resident alphabeta T cells of normal skin in scalp samples.

Treatment in this sample: oral pan-JAK inhibitor, 5-10 mg twice daily. A FACSAria was used to sort CD4+ and CD8+ T cells. These cells came from PBMCs. Sequencing relied on a cDNA template that was reverse transcribed from extracted RNA. Generated by immunoSEQ multiplex PCR, the TCRdb table keeps only in-frame clones and is missing some. The profile covers about 180,000 clones, with approximately 50% appearing a single time and about 9.5% taken by the ten largest. With respect to this clone: What it recognizes is unknown.

The CDR3 runs to 15 residues. V was trimmed by 2 bases and J by 5 bases, leaving 17 bases between them. The V gene's germline CDR1 is SGDLS and CDR2 YYNGEE. The clonotype comes from a human donor with alopecia areata. The chain employs TRBV9 and TRBJ2-7, with D possibly matching TRBD1 (6 bases). The source was CD8+ T cells sorted from blood, collected around week 54, from a patient treated with tofacitinib. The CDR3 region has the DNA TGTGCCAGCAGCGTCTCAGGGGAAGTCCCTCACGAGCAGTACTTC. It yields the protein CASSVSGEVPHEQYF.